This is a list of T cell receptor beta chains from one sample in a study of control samples from healthy donors and cancer patients. This table comes from immunoSEQ multiplex PCR, and its TCRdb copy is limited to in-frame clones, with some not included. The table has tens of thousands of clones, around 85% seen once. The source material was PBMCs. Source of these receptors: a man in his 70s with lung cancer. Both conserved end residues are part of each CDR3. A D gene is named only where the DNA matches it firmly. Only part of the rows carry a size: once, few, many, or a class if the clone is expanded.

CDR3 | DNA | D | V | size | J
CASSLWGPQVYNEQFF | TGTGCCAGCAGCTTATGGGGCCCCCAGGTGTACAATGAGCAGTTCTTC | - | TRBV7-8 | - | TRBJ2-1
CAWGRGQIMMNTEAFF | TGTGCCTGGGGAAGGGGACAGATCATGATGAACACTGAAGCTTTCTTT | TRBD1 | TRBV30 | - | TRBJ1-1
CASSPVRNEQFF | TGTGCCAGCAGCCCAGTGCGGAATGAGCAGTTCTTC | - | TRBV7-8 | - | TRBJ2-1
CATSSGYEQYF | TGTGCCACCAGCTCGGGTTACGAGCAGTACTTC | - | TRBV24-1 | - | TRBJ2-7
CASSLGGRSNEQYF | TGCGCCAGCAGCTTGGGTGGCAGGTCTAACGAGCAGTACTTC | - | TRBV5-1 | - | TRBJ2-7
CASSDGGNSYNEQFF | TGCGCCAGCAGTGACGGGGGGAACTCCTACAATGAGCAGTTCTTC | TRBD2 | TRBV10-1 | - | TRBJ2-1
CASSFGGGSTDTQYF | TGTGCCAGTAGTTTTGGGGGAGGGAGCACAGATACGCAGTATTTT | TRBD2 | TRBV19 | many | TRBJ2-3
CAWSAGRRNTEAFF | TGTGCCTGGAGTGCGGGACGGAGGAACACTGAAGCTTTCTTT | - | TRBV30 | - | TRBJ1-1
CASSLGRSTDTQYF | TGTGCCAGCAGCTTGGGGCGGAGCACAGATACGCAGTATTTT | - | TRBV5-5 | - | TRBJ2-3
CASSLGGSQDYGYTF | TGTGCCAGCAGCTTGGGAGGGTCTCAGGACTATGGCTACACCTTC | - | TRBV5-4 | once | TRBJ1-2
CASSLPRQGVKETQYF | TGCGCCAGCAGCTTGCCGCGACAGGGGGTTAAGGAGACCCAGTACTTC | TRBD1 | TRBV5-1 | - | TRBJ2-5
CASSEEDRAWLEDTQYF | TGTGCCAGCAGTGAGGAGGACAGGGCCTGGCTGGAGGATACGCAGTATTTT | TRBD1 | TRBV6-1 | - | TRBJ2-3
CASSSDRGTDTQYF | TGCGCCAGCAGCTCCGACAGGGGCACAGATACGCAGTATTTT | TRBD1 | TRBV5-1 | - | TRBJ2-3
CASSATGLAPSGANVLTF | TGTGCCAGCAGCGCCACGGGACTAGCTCCCTCTGGGGCCAACGTCCTGACTTTC | TRBD2 | TRBV7-9 | - | TRBJ2-6
CASSLTVRGSSGANVLTF | TGTGCCAGCAGCTTAACCGTGCGGGGTAGCTCTGGGGCCAACGTCCTGACTTTC | - | TRBV7-3 | - | TRBJ2-6
CASKGELRTGELFF | TGCGCCAGCAAAGGGGAGCTTCGCACCGGGGAGCTGTTTTTT | - | TRBV5-1 | - | TRBJ2-2
CASSLTGVSTDTQYF | TGTGCCAGCAGCTTAACAGGGGTCAGCACAGATACGCAGTATTTT | TRBD1 | TRBV5-8 | few | TRBJ2-3
CASSIDPSWADTQYF | TGTGCCAGTAGTATCGACCCTAGCTGGGCAGATACGCAGTATTTT | - | TRBV19 | - | TRBJ2-3
CASSLVGGISGYTF | TGTGCCAGCAGCTTGGTTGGCGGGATAAGCGGCTACACCTTC | - | TRBV5-4 | - | TRBJ1-2
CASSRQGRRTEAFF | TGTGCCAGCAGTCGACAGGGGAGGAGGACTGAAGCTTTCTTT | TRBD1 | TRBV6-5 | - | TRBJ1-1
CSASDQYF | TGCAGTGCTAGCGATCAGTACTTC | - | TRBV20-1 | - | TRBJ2-7
CASKLRQVEKLFF | TGTGCCAGTAAGCTGCGGCAGGTCGAAAAACTGTTTTTT | - | TRBV19 | - | TRBJ1-4
CASTRGTDTSYEQYF | TGTGCCAGCACGAGAGGGACAGACACTTCCTACGAGCAGTACTTC | TRBD1 | TRBV6-5 | - | TRBJ2-7
CASSLRQGATDTQYF | TGCGCCAGCAGCCTTAGACAGGGGGCCACAGATACGCAGTATTTT | TRBD1 | TRBV4-3 | - | TRBJ2-3
CATTPGQSRVFF | TGTGCCACAACCCCGGGACAGAGTCGTGTTTTCTTT | TRBD1 | TRBV28 | - | TRBJ1-1
CASSLEPGYQETQYF | TGCGCCAGCAGCTTGGAGCCTGGGTATCAAGAGACCCAGTACTTC | - | TRBV5-1 | - | TRBJ2-5
CAWGRDRDTLNTEAFF | TGTGCCTGGGGTCGGGATAGGGACACGTTGAACACTGAAGCTTTCTTT | - | TRBV30 | - | TRBJ1-1
CASLRLLLAGGNTGELFF | TGTGCCAGCCTCAGATTGTTACTAGCGGGGGGAAACACCGGGGAGCTGTTTTTT | TRBD2 | TRBV28 | - | TRBJ2-2
CASRRGSPGETQYF | TGTGCCAGCAGGAGAGGGTCCCCGGGGGAGACCCAGTACTTC | - | TRBV6-5 | - | TRBJ2-5
CASSQRREGVKNIQYF | TGTGCCAGCAGCCAAAGACGAGAGGGGGTCAAAAACATTCAGTACTTC | - | TRBV3-1/TRBV3-2 | - | TRBJ2-4
CASSKLAGQETQYF | TGCGCCAGCAGCAAACTAGCGGGGCAAGAGACCCAGTACTTC | TRBD2 | TRBV5-1 | once | TRBJ2-5
CASSPSQGGTYGYTF | TGTGCCAGCAGCCCCTCCCAGGGGGGGACCTATGGCTACACCTTC | TRBD1 | TRBV27 | few | TRBJ1-2
CASSFRPGQSSYEQYF | TGTGCCAGCAGTTTCCGACCGGGACAGAGCTCCTACGAGCAGTACTTC | TRBD1 | TRBV6-2/TRBV6-3 | few | TRBJ2-7
CASSPRTGNRPPLHF | TGTGCCAGCAGTCCTCGGACAGGGAATAGGCCACCCCTCCACTTT | TRBD1 | TRBV27 | - | TRBJ1-6
CASSVAATSGPDPQYF | TGTGCCAGCAGCGTAGCGGCGACTAGTGGCCCGGATCCGCAGTATTTT | - | TRBV9 | - | TRBJ2-3
CAWSYRHGATEAFF | TGTGCCTGGAGTTATCGCCATGGGGCCACTGAAGCTTTCTTT | - | TRBV30 | - | TRBJ1-1
CASSQGTASLVVYAFF | TGTGCCAGCAGCCAAGGGACAGCTTCTCTAGTAGTGTATGCTTTCTTT | - | TRBV3-1/TRBV3-2 | - | TRBJ1-1
CASSLEGHLQNTEAFF | TGCGCCAGCAGCCTAGAAGGGCATCTCCAGAACACTGAAGCTTTCTTT | - | TRBV5-1 | - | TRBJ1-1
CASTQWVNQPQHF | TGTGCCAGCACCCAATGGGTCAATCAGCCCCAGCATTTT | - | TRBV2 | few | TRBJ1-5
CASSVDHSPYEQYF | TGTGCCAGCAGCGTAGATCACAGCCCCTACGAGCAGTACTTC | - | TRBV9 | - | TRBJ2-7
CASSSYRGANTGELFF | TGTGCCAGCAGTTCCTACAGGGGCGCCAACACCGGGGAGCTGTTTTTT | TRBD1 | TRBV27 | - | TRBJ2-2
CASTYGTASGYTF | TGTGCCAGCACTTATGGAACCGCTTCTGGCTACACCTTC | - | TRBV7-9 | - | TRBJ1-2
CASSPPRRGETQYF | TGTGCCAGCTCACCACCTCGGAGAGGAGAGACCCAGTACTTC | - | TRBV18 | - | TRBJ2-5
CASSATGKTNEKLFF | TGTGCCAGCAGCGCTACAGGGAAAACTAATGAAAAACTGTTTTTT | - | TRBV5-6 | - | TRBJ1-4
CASSERVRAAVQETQYF | TGTGCCAGCAGTGAAAGGGTCCGGGCGGCGGTACAAGAGACCCAGTACTTC | - | TRBV6-1 | - | TRBJ2-5
CASSWRLAWNTGELFF | TGTGCCAGCAGTTGGAGACTAGCTTGGAACACCGGGGAGCTGTTTTTT | TRBD2 | TRBV6-5 | once | TRBJ2-2
CASRAIRGEGVNQPQHF | TGTGCCAGTAGGGCCATAAGAGGTGAGGGGGTTAATCAGCCCCAGCATTTT | - | TRBV19 | - | TRBJ1-5
CASSYSGQMNTEAFF | TGTGCCAGCAGTTACTCGGGACAGATGAACACTGAAGCTTTCTTT | TRBD1 | TRBV6-5 | - | TRBJ1-1
CASSYEGRAADSPLHF | TGTGCCAGCAGTTACGAGGGCAGGGCGGCGGATTCACCCCTCCACTTT | - | TRBV6-6 | few | TRBJ1-6
CASSFQGGAEAFF | TGTGCCAGCAGTTTCCAGGGCGGGGCTGAAGCTTTCTTT | - | TRBV12-3/TRBV12-4 | - | TRBJ1-1
CASSPLSQASPSSTDTQYF | TGTGCCAGCTCACCACTTTCGCAGGCTTCTCCTTCTAGCACAGATACGCAGTATTTT | - | TRBV18 | few | TRBJ2-3
CASSLGGRGLFF | TGTGCCAGCAGCTTAGGGGGTCGGGGATTGTTTTTT | - | TRBV7-2 | - | TRBJ2-2
CASSLGGGASYEQYF | TGTGCCAGCAGCTTAGGTGGGGGGGCGTCCTACGAGCAGTACTTC | - | TRBV7-2 | once | TRBJ2-7
CASSLSVGNTIYF | TGTGCCAGCAGCTTGTCGGTTGGAAACACCATATATTTT | - | TRBV7-8 | few | TRBJ1-3
CASSLARTSGSYEQYF | TGTGCCAGCAGCTTAGCGAGGACTAGCGGGTCCTACGAGCAGTACTTC | TRBD2 | TRBV7-2 | - | TRBJ2-7